Sequencing of this TCR beta chain was carried out in a study of blood T cell repertoires in COVID-19 (dated by TCRdb to 2018 to 2021). For context, the study as a whole: Samples from collaborators originated in the United States, Italy and Spain and spanned both the acute and convalescent phases of COVID-19. The prospective study material was composed of cDNA or gDNA derived from T cells, B-cell-depleted T cells, or PBMCs. Subjects who had been exposed to COVID-19, were actively infected with it, or had recovered from it provided the deeply sampled blood TCRbeta repertoires that made up the dataset. The repertoires were made available in a free public database intended to serve as a resource for research on the immune response to SARS-CoV-2. The samples were drawn from the first 160 participants of the ongoing ImmuneRACE study and from some 1,300 subjects provided by 6 global collaborators. Sample metadata almost always included a de-identified subject ID, COVID-19 status, age in years and sex. Where available, HLA class I and class II types were obtained from metadata supplied by the sample provider rather than from assay-based typing.

On this clone: The antigen this receptor binds is unknown. The record has no base qualities; no much larger clone is one base away.

What the research found in general, with its limitations: The amount of clinical and demographic metadata varied by source and participant and was provided uncurated.

The immunoSEQ Assay, a bias-controlled multiplex PCR, was used to amplify TCRbeta CDR3 regions from genomic DNA. Per the original workflow: The number of nucleated cells in each sample was estimated from the amplification of reference gene primers within the assay. Sequence reads were collapsed and filtered to measure the absolute abundance of every unique TCRbeta CDR3 rearrangement. For each sample, productive Simpson clonality was calculated as the square root of Simpson's diversity index over productive rearrangements. The table was pulled from immuneACCESS by TCRdb, which kept in-frame rearrangements only. Such tables lose some clones; where checked, under half of the loss comes from unresolved V genes, and the rest has no known cause. The V and J calls and clone size are taken from that table; D and trimming were inferred from the DNA. For this sample there are about 120,000 clones; around 81% appear just once. The biggest ten clones account for under 4.5% of the sample.

Each collaborating institution followed its own protocols to collect whole blood in K2EDTA tubes. Collaborator samples were shipped for TCRbeta analysis as frozen whole blood, isolated PBMCs, or DNA extracted from either sample type. CDR1 MNHEY and CDR2 SVGAGI are derived from the germline V gene. The CDR3 sequence holds 14 residues, the cysteine and phenylalanine included. Only the CDR3 region is kept as DNA, spanning 42 bases read in frame from base 1. V trim: 6 bases; J trim: 5 bases; unmatched bases: 7. Here the chain combines TRBV6-5 and TRBJ2-5, with 9 bases matching TRBD2. This receptor was obtained from a woman between 45 and 60 years old with acute or convalescent COVID-19. The source material was peripheral blood. The CDR3 reads as follows: CASRSSGAWETQYF. The nucleotides read TGTGCCAGCAGGTCTAGCGGGGCTTGGGAGACCCAGTACTTC.